The 12 T cell receptor beta chains listed next were all sequenced from one sample in a study of T cells in Graves' hyperthyroidism and ophthalmopathy. The TCR beta CDR3 regions underwent amplification using RNA transcripts as the source. The HTBI primer set drove a first-round RT-PCR of the TCR CDR3. TCRdb reprocessed the multiplex PCR reads via MiXCR and lists one record per CDR3 protein. The sample holds nearly 600,000 distinct CDR3 sequences, roughly 14% seen once. The sample taken for sequencing was blood. The receptors were gathered from a woman younger than 45 with Graves' hyperthyroidism that later progressed to Graves' ophthalmopathy.

V and J are TRBV15 and TRBJ1-2, with a tentative D call TRBD1 (6 bases). Germline values: CDR1 LNHNV, CDR2 YYDKDF (reference sequence). CDR3 size: 15 residues. V was clipped by 5 bases and J by 8 bases, with 21 bases between them. The CDR3 protein is CATSDGRGAPEGYTF. The CDR3 DNA sequence: TGTGCCACCAGCGATGGGCGGGGGGCGCCGGAAGGCTACACCTTC.

In its sample, this clonotype was seen many times. The V call is TRBV11-2, the J call TRBJ2-1; D might be TRBD1 or TRBD2, each matching 5 bases. The CDR3 has 13 residues. V was trimmed by 7 bases and J by 8 bases, leaving 15 bases between them. Germline V gene sequence: CDR1 SGHAT, CDR2 FQNNGV. The CDR3 region has the DNA TGTGCCAGCATGAAAAGGGGAGTCTATGAGCAGTTCTTC. The encoded protein is CASMKRGVYEQFF.

This clonotype was found many times. The genes are TRBV14 and TRBJ2-3; 10 bases are a match to TRBD2. The CDR3 extends over 17 amino acids. With 4 bases clipped from V and 1 base from J, the junction kept 8 bases outside the gene matches. The germline CDR1 and CDR2 sequences are SGHDN and FVKESK. CDR3 DNA sequence: TGTGCCAGCAGCCCCCCTAGCGGGAGCAAACGCACAGATACGCAGTATTTT. It codes for CASSPPSGSKRTDTQYF.

A remark on this clonotype: Sequence at one end of the junction differs from germline and may be a read error. The V and J genes are TRBV10-3 and TRBJ2-7; 8 bases agree with TRBD1. This CDR3 contains 15 residues. Germline V gives CDR1 ENHRY, CDR2 SYGVKD. The CDR3 bases are TGTACCATCAGTTCCTCGGACAGGGTCGCCTACGAGCAGTACTTC. Residues: CTISSSDRVAYEQYF.

J is TRBJ2-7 and V is TRBV6-9, with 9 nucleotides matching TRBD1. Germline loops: CDR1 MNHGY, CDR2 SVAAGI. Trimming took 8 bases from V and 3 from J; bases not matched to a gene: 11. The CDR3 length is 15 residues. The CDR3 DNA sequence: TGTGCCAGCGGTTCGTCACAGGGGGCGGTCTACGAGCAGTACTTC. Amino acids: CASGSSQGAVYEQYF.

The rearrangement joins TRBV12-3 or TRBV12-4 to TRBJ1-1; perhaps TRBD1 as D (5 bases). The CDR3 consists of 16 residues. The V end was cut by 6 bases, the J end by 0 bases, with 17 bases between. The chain's CDR3 is CASRSTVPTLNTEAFF. The CDR3, as DNA: TGTGCCAGCAGATCGACAGTGCCTACTCTGAACACTGAAGCTTTCTTT.

This clonotype has a handful of counts. The CDR3 DNA follows: TGTGCCAGTAAGAAGGGACGGGACTATCAGCCCCAGCATTTT. This translates into CASKKGRDYQPQHF. The chain carries TRBV19 and TRBJ1-5; D perhaps matches TRBD1 (5 bases). Trimming took 7 bases from V and 5 from J, leaving 15 bases between them. This CDR3 has 14 residues. CDR1 is LNHDA, CDR2 SQIVND, per germline (reference sequence).

The V gene is TRBV20-1, the J gene TRBJ2-3; 7 positions agree with TRBD2. This CDR3 comprises 16 residues. The V segment lost 6 bases and the J segment 2 bases; nucleotides outside the gene matches: 14. CDR1 DFQATT and CDR2 SNEGSKA come from the germline V gene (reference sequence). The CDR3 loop is CSAGVLAPQPTDTQYF. For the CDR3, the DNA is TGCAGTGCCGGCGTACTAGCGCCCCAACCCACAGATACGCAGTATTTT.

The J gene is TRBJ1-2, the V gene TRBV7-3, with 7 bases lining up with TRBD1. The CDR3 sequence is 13 residues long. Germline CDR1 and CDR2: SGHTA and FQGTGA. V trimming: 4 bases; J trimming: 8 bases; junction bases outside the gene matches: 7. CDR3 residues: CASSSQIGGGYTF. DNA of the CDR3: TGTGCCAGCAGCTCCCAAATAGGGGGCGGCTACACCTTC.

This clonotype has a single count. The genes are TRBV5-4 and TRBJ2-1; D possibly corresponds to TRBD1 (5 bases). Trimming pared 3 bases from V and 3 bases from J, leaving 13 bases between. CDR3 length equals 15 residues. Germline lookup yields CDR1 SGHNT and CDR2 YYREEE (reference sequence). CDR3 sequence (DNA): TGTGCCAGCAGCTCGAAGACAGCGTACTACAATGAGCAGTTCTTC. Translating it yields CASSSKTAYYNEQFF.

The chain recombines TRBV18 with TRBJ1-1, with D possibly being TRBD1 (6 bases). There are 15 residues in the CDR3. V was pared by 5 bases and J by 3 bases, with 16 bases between. Germline V gene sequence: CDR1 KGHSH, CDR2 LQKENI. CDR3 loop: CASSTQTGIDTEAFF. The CDR3 DNA sequence: TGTGCCAGCTCAACCCAAACAGGGATCGACACTGAAGCTTTCTTT.

This clonotype was observed many times. This chain uses TRBV3-1 with TRBJ2-7; 7 bases align to TRBD1. Germline V lookup: CDR1 LGHDT, CDR2 YNNKEL (reference sequence). The CDR3 is made up of 14 amino acids. V dropped 5 bases and J dropped 3; count of bases not matched to a gene: 7. This CDR3 reads CASSSGTAVYEQYF. CDR3 DNA sequence: TGTGCCAGCAGCTCCGGGACAGCAGTCTACGAGCAGTACTTC.